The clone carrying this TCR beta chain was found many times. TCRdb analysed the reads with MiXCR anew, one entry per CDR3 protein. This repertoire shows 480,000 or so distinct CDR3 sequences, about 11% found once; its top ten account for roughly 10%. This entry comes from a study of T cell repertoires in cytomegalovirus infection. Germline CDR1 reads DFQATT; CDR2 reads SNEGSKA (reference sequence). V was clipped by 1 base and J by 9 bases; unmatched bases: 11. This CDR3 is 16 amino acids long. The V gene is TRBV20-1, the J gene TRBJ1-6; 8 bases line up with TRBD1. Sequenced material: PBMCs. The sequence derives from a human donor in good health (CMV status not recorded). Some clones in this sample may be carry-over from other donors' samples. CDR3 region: CSARVSDRGLGSPLHF. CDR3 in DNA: TGCAGTGCTAGAGTCTCCGACAGGGGATTAGGTTCACCCCTCCACTTT.